A single sample gave rise to the 26 T cell receptor beta chains below, sequenced in a study of blood T cell repertoires in COVID-19. The assay was immunoSEQ multiplex PCR, and TCRdb's table has in-frame clones only and misses some. Of around 250,000 clones detected, approximately 90% appear once; the ten largest clones hold 15% to 19%. The sample consisted of PBMCs or T cells enriched from blood (not recorded which). The source of these receptors is a man between 18 and 29 years old who had recovered from COVID-19.

V is TRBV3-1 (or the pseudogene TRBV3-2) and J is TRBJ2-3, with 12 nucleotides matching TRBD2. Trimming removed 0 bases from V and 0 bases from J; junction bases left unmatched: 7. CDR1 and CDR2 from the germline V gene are LGHDT and YNNKEL (reference sequence). The CDR3 has 19 residues. DNA of the CDR3: TGTGCCAGCAGCCAAGAAAGAACTAGCGGGGGGACTAGCACAGATACGCAGTATTTT. Translated: CASSQERTSGGTSTDTQYF.

The chain has TRBV6-6 and TRBJ2-7; a weak D match, TRBD1 (5 bases). The V and J ends lost 0 bases and 6 bases respectively, with 12 bases between them. The CDR3 extends over 14 amino acids. CDR1 MNHNY and CDR2 SVGAGI come from the germline V gene (reference sequence). CDR3 residues: CASSYSRQGSEQYF. In DNA, the CDR3 is TGTGCCAGCAGTTACTCGAGGCAGGGTAGCGAGCAGTACTTC.

J is TRBJ1-5 and V is TRBV4-1; D might be TRBD1 (6 bases). Trimming removed 0 bases from V and 0 bases from J, with 9 bases in between. Germline CDR1 and CDR2: MGHRA and YSYEKL. The CDR3 is 16 residues long. The DNA for the CDR3 is TGCGCCAGCAGCCAAGAACAGGGATATAGCAATCAGCCCCAGCATTTT. Translating it yields CASSQEQGYSNQPQHF.

The V gene is TRBV5-4, the J gene TRBJ2-1, with 9 bases lining up with TRBD2. The CDR3 totals 13 residues. Unmatched junction bases numbered 5, after V lost 3 bases and J lost 10 bases. The germline V gene has CDR1 SGHNT and CDR2 YYREEE (reference sequence). The DNA for the CDR3 is TGTGCCAGCAGCTACATAGCGGGAGACGAGCAGTTCTTC. It translates to CASSYIAGDEQFF. The whole variable domain, filled in from reference TRBV5-4 and TRBJ2-1, reads ETGVTQSPTHLIKTRGQQVTLRCSSQSGHNTVSWYQQALGQGPQFIFQYYREEENGRGNFPPRFSGLQFPNYSSELNVNALELDDSALYLCASSYIAGDEQFFGPGTRLTVL.

V and J are TRBV5-4 and TRBJ1-4; perhaps TRBD1 as D (5 bases). The V and J ends lost 5 bases and 6 bases respectively, with 11 bases between them. The CDR3 spans 13 residues. From germline, CDR1 is SGHNT and CDR2 YYREEE (reference sequence). The CDR3 loop is CASRRGGDEKLFF. In DNA form, the CDR3 reads TGTGCCAGCAGACGGGGGGGTGATGAAAAACTGTTTTTT.

The chain combines TRBV7-2 with TRBJ1-6; tentatively, D is TRBD1 (5 bases). Germline loops: CDR1 SGHTA, CDR2 FQGNSA. There are 14 residues in the CDR3. Trimming left V 9 bases short and J 4 bases short, with 13 bases between. The CDR3 loop reads CASSITGYNSPLHF. CDR3 sequence (DNA): TGTGCCAGTTCGATCACAGGTTATAATTCACCCCTCCACTTT.

The V and J genes are TRBV5-1 and TRBJ2-1, with TRBD2 as a possible D gene (6 bases). The CDR3 spans 16 residues. Trimming shortened V by 0 bases and J by 6 bases, and 16 bases separated the two germline ends. Germline lookup yields CDR1 SGHRS and CDR2 YFSETQ. The CDR3 region is CASSLASGETGNEQFF. CDR3 sequence (DNA): TGCGCCAGCAGCTTGGCCTCGGGGGAGACGGGCAATGAGCAGTTCTTC.

The chain has TRBV18 and TRBJ2-7, with D hard to call. The CDR3 contains 15 residues. V lost 1 base and J lost 2, with 12 bases in between. Per the germline V gene, CDR1 is KGHSH and CDR2 is LQKENI. CDR3 nucleotide sequence: TGTGCCAGCTCACCACGCGGAACCGCAACCTACGAGCAGTACTTC. It translates to CASSPRGTATYEQYF.

This clone showed up just once. V and J are TRBV27 and TRBJ1-2, with 9 bases identical to TRBD1. After removal of 4 bases from V and 7 bases from J, the junction contained 16 bases not matched to a gene. The CDR3 length is 17 residues. CDR1 and CDR2 from the germline V gene are MNHEY and SMNVEV (reference sequence). CDR3 sequence (DNA): TGTGCCAGCAGTTCTCCCCTTCGGACAGGGGCAGAGAGTGGCTACACCTTC. Translation: CASSSPLRTGAESGYTF.

The chain uses TRBV6-5 and TRBJ2-7, with 9 bases lining up with TRBD1. CDR1 is MNHEY, CDR2 SVGAGI, per germline. The CDR3 is 15 amino acids. The ends lost 0 bases at V and 1 base at J; junction bases unmatched: 1. The CDR3 DNA sequence: TGTGCCAGCAGTTACTCGACAGGGGGGTCCTACGAGCAGTACTTC. It translates to CASSYSTGGSYEQYF.

The V gene is TRBV7-6, the J gene TRBJ2-3, with TRBD2 identical over 8 bases. Germline values: CDR1 SGHVS, CDR2 FNYEAQ. With 5 bases clipped from V and 6 bases from J, the junction kept 13 bases outside the gene matches. This CDR3 has 16 amino acids. The CDR3 DNA reads as TGTGCCAGCAGCATCGGGGGGGGGAGTTTCATTGATACGCAGTATTTT. Encoded protein: CASSIGGGSFIDTQYF. The full variable domain, completed using reference TRBV7-6 and TRBJ2-3, is GAGVSQSPRYKVTKRGQDVALRCDPISGHVSLYWYRQALGQGPEFLTYFNYEAQQDKSGLPNDRFSAERPEGSISTLTIQRTEQRDSAMYRCASSIGGGSFIDTQYFGPGTRLTVL.

This clone was seen only once. The chain has TRBV5-5 and TRBJ1-2; D gene ambiguous. The germline gives CDR1 SGHKS, CDR2 YYEKEE (reference sequence). The ends were cut back, 1 base at V and 8 bases at J, with 12 bases in the middle. The CDR3 sequence is 13 residues long. The CDR3 spells CASSLPGWEGYTF. CDR3 coding DNA: TGTGCCAGCAGCTTGCCAGGTTGGGAGGGCTACACCTTC. The variable domain in full, with the rest retrieved from reference TRBV5-5 and TRBJ1-2, is DAGVTQSPTHLIKTRGQQVTLRCSPISGHKSVSWYQQVLGQGPQFIFQYYEKEERGRGNFPDRFSARQFPNYSSELNVNALLLGDSALYLCASSLPGWEGYTFGSGTRLTVV.

J is TRBJ2-7 and V is TRBV2; possible D gene TRBD1, 5 bases. Germline V CDR1 and CDR2: SNHLY, FYNNEI. Trimming left V 8 bases short and J 4 bases short, with 18 bases between. The CDR3 is 14 residues long. CDR3 residues: CASQGSLVGYEQYF. The CDR3 DNA is TGTGCCAGCCAGGGAAGTTTGGTAGGTTACGAGCAGTACTTC. The full variable domain, in which reference TRBV2 and TRBJ2-7 provide the parts outside the CDR3, is EPEVTQTPSHQVTQMGQEVILRCVPISNHLYFYWYRQILGQKVEFLVSFYNNEISEKSEIFDDQFSVERPDGSNFTLKIRSTKLEDSAMYFCASQGSLVGYEQYFGPGTRLTVT.

The genes are TRBV7-2 and TRBJ1-2; 7 nucleotides align to TRBD1. Germline CDR1 reads SGHTA; CDR2 reads FQGNSA. V was pared by 1 base and J by 7 bases, with 12 bases of the junction left unmatched. This CDR3 is built from 16 residues. In DNA, the CDR3 is TGTGCCAGCAGCTTAGAAGGGACAGTCTGGGGTTTTGGCTACACCTTC. Its protein product is CASSLEGTVWGFGYTF.

The J gene is TRBJ2-5, the V gene TRBV14; TRBD1 agrees at 10 bases. The CDR3 has 17 amino acids. The J segment lost 4 bases and the V segment lost 0 bases, leaving 8 bases of the junction unmatched. Germline CDR1 is SGHDN and CDR2 is FVKESK. In DNA, the CDR3 is TGTGCCAGCAGCCAAGAATTAGGGACAGGGGAGAGAGAGACCCAGTACTTC. Its translation: CASSQELGTGERETQYF.

The V and J genes are TRBV7-8 and TRBJ2-2; the D gene is possibly TRBD2 (6 bases). The length of the CDR3 is 17 residues. The V and J ends lost 5 bases and 1 base respectively, with 17 bases between them. The germline V gene has CDR1 SGHVS and CDR2 FQNEAQ. CDR3 sequence: CASSAYGAGRNTGELFF. CDR3 DNA: TGTGCCAGCAGCGCTTATGGGGCGGGGAGGAACACCGGGGAGCTGTTTTTT.

CDR3 coding DNA: TGTGCCTGGAGCTTAACAGGCTACTCTGGAAACACCATATATTTT. This sequence encodes CAWSLTGYSGNTIYF. V gene TRBV30 combines with J gene TRBJ1-3; weak D call: TRBD1 (5 bases). This CDR3 region has 15 residues. CDR1 is GTSNPN, CDR2 SVGIG, per germline (reference sequence). Trimming removed 3 bases from V and 0 bases from J, with 12 bases in between.

This clone was observed a few times. This chain uses TRBV6-6 with TRBJ2-3, with TRBD2 matching 12 bases. The germline V gene encodes CDR1 MNHNY and CDR2 SVGAGI (reference sequence). The CDR3 loop spans 16 amino acids. J was trimmed by 1 base and V by 5 bases; bases with no gene match: 4. CDR3 in amino acids: CASSRTSGGRTDTQYF. The CDR3 DNA reads as TGTGCCAGCAGTCGAACTAGCGGGGGGCGCACAGATACGCAGTATTTT.

This clone came up once. This chain links TRBV11-2 with TRBJ1-2, with a tentative D call TRBD1 (5 bases). The germline V gene encodes CDR1 SGHAT and CDR2 FQNNGV. The CDR3 covers 15 residues. V lost 0 bases, J lost 4 bases, and 12 bases lay in between. The CDR3 reads CASSLEPGAGYGYTF. CDR3 bases: TGTGCCAGCAGCTTAGAGCCTGGGGCCGGCTATGGCTACACCTTC.

The chain combines TRBV15 with TRBJ1-2; 8 positions agree with TRBD1. The CDR3 length is 14 residues. Germline lookup yields CDR1 LNHNV and CDR2 YYDKDF (reference sequence). The V and J ends lost 5 bases and 4 bases, in that order; junction bases with no gene match: 6. This chain's CDR3 is CATSADRGGYGYTF. The CDR3, as DNA: TGTGCCACCAGCGCCGACAGGGGAGGCTATGGCTACACCTTC.

The CDR3 coding sequence is TGCAGCGTCCAGGGAAGCGGGGGCCACACCGGGGAGCTGTTTTTT. This codes for CSVQGSGGHTGELFF. The rearrangement uses TRBV29-1 and TRBJ2-2; 8 bases are shared with TRBD2. The junction had 9 bases not matched to a gene; V was cut back by 6 bases and J by 3 bases. Germline V gene sequence: CDR1 SQVTM, CDR2 ANQGSEA. CDR3 size: 15 residues.

With regard to this clone: This CDR3 is also generated by other DNA sequences in the sample. The genes are TRBV27 and TRBJ1-5; TRBD1 aligns across 7 bases. This CDR3 is 15 amino acids long. Germline CDR1 and CDR2: MNHEY and SMNVEV (reference sequence). V gave up 0 bases and J gave up 4 bases; unmatched junction bases: 3. The CDR3 nucleotides are TGTGCCAGCAGTTTATCACAGGGGTCGAATCAGCCCCAGCATTTT. Its translation is CASSLSQGSNQPQHF.

The chain joins TRBV7-2 to TRBJ2-7; 8 bases fit TRBD2. The CDR3 is made up of 15 amino acids. In germline, CDR1 is SGHTA, CDR2 FQGNSA. V gave up 5 bases and J gave up 6 bases; unmatched junction bases: 12. This chain's CDR3 is CASSLSGGRFPEQYF. In DNA, the CDR3 is TGTGCCAGCAGCCTTTCGGGGGGGCGGTTCCCCGAGCAGTACTTC.

The J gene is TRBJ2-5, the V gene TRBV5-1, with 10 bases that match TRBD2. Trimming at V came to 0 bases and at J to 3 bases, leaving 11 bases not matched to a gene. Germline V gives CDR1 SGHRS, CDR2 YFSETQ. This CDR3 is built from 18 residues. The chain's CDR3 is CASSLANLAGVGEETQYF. The CDR3 DNA reads as TGCGCCAGCAGCTTGGCCAACCTAGCGGGAGTGGGAGAAGAGACCCAGTACTTC.

Only one count was recorded for this clone. The chain combines TRBV18 with TRBJ1-3; D gene unclear. The V gene's germline CDR1 is KGHSH and CDR2 LQKENI. This CDR3 spans 15 amino acids. Trimming took off 0 bases at V and 0 bases at J, with 6 bases between the two ends. In DNA, the CDR3 is TGTGCCAGCTCACCACCCGTGAGCTCTGGAAACACCATATATTTT. This codes for CASSPPVSSGNTIYF.

The rearrangement links TRBV29-1 to TRBJ2-7; 10 bases line up with TRBD2. Germline V gives CDR1 SQVTM, CDR2 ANQGSEA. The CDR3 runs 15 residues. The J segment lost 5 bases and the V segment lost 4 bases, leaving 11 bases of the junction unmatched. The CDR3 nucleotides read TGCAGCGTTGGGGAGTGGGCTAGCGGGAGAAACGAGCAGTACTTC. The encoded protein is CSVGEWASGRNEQYF.